This TCR beta chain came from a study of patients and donors after allogeneic stem cell transplantation. Germline trimming cut 6 bases from V and 3 bases from J; bases unmatched to any gene: 3. This CDR3 comprises 13 residues. This clonotype was counted at least ten times. TCRdb redid the calling of the RT-PCR reads with MiXCR, one entry per CDR3 protein. The sample has around 240,000 distinct CDR3 sequences, around 14% seen once; the top ten hold 9.5% to 13%. The chain joins TRBV12-3 or TRBV12-4 to TRBJ2-7; TRBD1 matches 9 bases. The clonotype comes from a human donor who was either an allogeneic HSCT recipient or a stem cell or donor lymphocyte infusion donor (not recorded which). It is not recorded whose cells these are; they may come from a transplant donor. The sample was blood, either unsorted or a sorted T cell fraction (not recorded which). The CDR3 loop is CASSSDRGYEQYF. The CDR3 region has the DNA TGTGCCAGCAGCTCGGACAGGGGCTACGAGCAGTACTTC.